One sample yielded the 8 T cell receptor beta chains listed below, sequenced in a study of shared clonotypes between healthy human individuals. TCRdb keeps only in-frame clones here, not all; method: immunoSEQ multiplex PCR. Among about 580,000 clones listed, 95% to 98% were seen once. Positively selected for CCR7, the CD45RO-negative cells used as naive CD8 cells excluded terminally differentiated effector memory CD45RA+ cells. The specimen sequenced was naive CD8+ T cells sorted from blood. These receptors all come from a man aged 25 to 45 in good health.

This clone was seen a single time. An end of the junction does not agree with germline; a read error may underlie this. The chain has TRBV7-7 and TRBJ2-1, with TRBD2 matching over 7 bases. CDR3 length: 16 residues. Germline lookup yields CDR1 SSHAT and CDR2 FNYEAQ (reference sequence). The CDR3: CASSLGLGPYDNEQFF. CDR3 DNA: TGTGCTAGCAGCTTAGGACTAGGGCCCTATGACAATGAGCAGTTCTTC.

The rearrangement links TRBV7-9 to TRBJ2-4; D not resolved. The germline CDR1 and CDR2 sequences are SEHNR and FQNEAQ (reference sequence). Trimming took 4 bases from V and 3 from J, leaving 13 bases between them. There are 15 residues in the CDR3. CDR3 nucleotide sequence: TGTGCCAGCAGCTCGGGCCCTTACAGCAAAAACATTCAGTACTTC. Translation gives CASSSGPYSKNIQYF. Looking up the rest from reference TRBV7-9 and TRBJ2-4 gives the full variable domain: DTGVSQNPRHKITKRGQNVTFRCDPISEHNRLYWYRQTLGQGPEFLTYFQNEAQLEKSRLLSDRFSAERPKGSFSTLEIQRTEQGDSAMYLCASSSGPYSKNIQYFGAGTRLSVL.

The chain joins TRBV7-8 to TRBJ2-7, with D possibly being TRBD2 (6 bases). The CDR3 totals 13 residues. The germline V gene has CDR1 SGHVS and CDR2 FQNEAQ. V was shortened by 3 bases and J by 6 bases, with 12 bases between the two germline ends. The CDR3 DNA is TGTGCCAGCAGCTTGAGACTAGGCGGCGAGCAGTACTTC. Protein sequence: CASSLRLGGEQYF.

This clone was counted a single time. This sample includes further DNA sequences coding for the same CDR3. V is TRBV6-6 and J is TRBJ2-7; possibly TRBD2 for D (6 bases). This CDR3 is built from 16 residues. Germline CDR1 reads MNHNY; CDR2 reads SVGAGI (reference sequence). V lost 0 bases, J lost 0 bases, and 12 bases lay in between. This CDR3 is CASSYSGGVSSYEQYF. CDR3 nucleotides: TGTGCCAGCAGTTACTCGGGCGGGGTGAGCTCCTACGAGCAGTACTTC.

The chain is built from TRBV28 and TRBJ1-2, with TRBD1 identical over 7 bases. Trimming at V came to 3 bases and at J to 8 bases, leaving 9 bases not matched to a gene. Germline-derived CDR1 and CDR2 are MDHEN and SYDVKM. The length of the CDR3 is 14 residues. This chain's CDR3 is CASSFGTDLWGYTF. Here the CDR3 DNA reads TGTGCCAGCAGTTTTGGGACAGATCTATGGGGCTACACCTTC.

The chain carries TRBV7-9 and TRBJ1-1; D call uncertain. Germline V gene sequence: CDR1 SEHNR, CDR2 FQNEAQ (reference sequence). This CDR3 has 14 residues. V lost 6 bases and J 5 bases, leaving 16 bases between the germline ends. The CDR3 is CASRDWAEDTEAFF. The CDR3 coding sequence is TGTGCCAGCAGGGATTGGGCTGAGGATACTGAAGCTTTCTTT.

The chain couples TRBV7-9 to TRBJ2-3; D unclear. The germline V and J ends were trimmed by 5 bases and 3 bases, with 3 bases remaining between them. The germline gives CDR1 SEHNR, CDR2 FQNEAQ (reference sequence). This CDR3 is built from 11 residues. CDR3 sequence: CASSATDTQYF. CDR3 sequence (DNA): TGTGCCAGCAGCGCAACAGATACGCAGTATTTT.

The V and J genes are TRBV5-6 and TRBJ1-1, with D uncertain. Germline loops: CDR1 SGHDT, CDR2 YYEEEE. This CDR3 has 14 residues. Between the trimmed V and J ends, which lost 0 bases and 1 base, there was a span of 7 bases. This CDR3 reads CASSLDQTNTEAFF. The CDR3 region has the DNA TGTGCCAGCAGCTTGGATCAGACGAACACTGAAGCTTTCTTT.